Listed below are T cell receptor beta chains from one sample, sequenced in a study of cytomegalovirus exposure and HLA in healthy donors. Sequencing was performed with immunoSEQ multiplex PCR; in TCRdb, only in-frame clones are kept and a portion is missing. Among roughly 170,000 clones listed, roughly four fifths were seen once. The sample was PBMCs. The receptors shown here come from a girl between 5 and 17 years old in good health and CMV-seropositive. Each CDR3 is given with its conserved first and last residue. Each record gives: D gene, clone size, V gene, J gene, CDR3 protein, CDR3 DNA. The D gene is left open where the match is weak. Not every row has a clone size; where given, it reads once, few, many or a size class.

d_call: TRBD2; clone_size: -; v_call: TRBV30; j_call: TRBJ2-3; cdr3_aa: CAWNPGTTSTDTQYF; cdr3_nt: TGTGCCTGGAATCCCGGGACTACCAGCACAGATACGCAGTATTTT
d_call: -; clone_size: -; v_call: TRBV5-1; j_call: TRBJ2-3; cdr3_aa: CASSLMARGTDTQYF; cdr3_nt: TGCGCCAGCAGCTTGATGGCACGGGGCACAGATACGCAGTATTTT
d_call: -; clone_size: -; v_call: TRBV5-8; j_call: TRBJ1-1; cdr3_aa: CASSLTVHEAFF; cdr3_nt: TGTGCCAGCAGCTTGACTGTTCATGAAGCTTTCTTT
d_call: -; clone_size: few; v_call: TRBV27; j_call: TRBJ1-1; cdr3_aa: CASSLTENTEAFF; cdr3_nt: TGTGCCAGCAGTTTGACAGAGAACACTGAAGCTTTCTTT
d_call: TRBD1; clone_size: few; v_call: TRBV7-2; j_call: TRBJ1-2; cdr3_aa: CASSLDRGPGNGYTF; cdr3_nt: TGTGCCAGCAGCCTCGACAGGGGGCCGGGGAATGGCTACACCTTC
d_call: TRBD1; clone_size: -; v_call: TRBV7-9; j_call: TRBJ2-1; cdr3_aa: CASRTGNNEQFF; cdr3_nt: TGTGCCAGCAGGACAGGGAACAATGAGCAGTTCTTC
d_call: -; clone_size: -; v_call: TRBV9; j_call: TRBJ2-3; cdr3_aa: CASSPITQNPTDTQYF; cdr3_nt: TGTGCCAGCAGCCCAATAACCCAGAACCCCACAGATACGCAGTATTTT
d_call: TRBD1; clone_size: -; v_call: TRBV12-5; j_call: TRBJ1-1; cdr3_aa: CASGRQGADEAFF; cdr3_nt: TGTGCTAGTGGTAGACAGGGGGCAGATGAAGCTTTCTTT
d_call: -; clone_size: once; v_call: TRBV27; j_call: TRBJ1-1; cdr3_aa: CASSLFKNTEAFF; cdr3_nt: TGTGCCAGCAGTTTATTTAAGAACACTGAAGCTTTCTTT
d_call: -; clone_size: -; v_call: TRBV28; j_call: TRBJ1-2; cdr3_aa: CASSLQNYGYTF; cdr3_nt: TGTGCCAGCAGTTTACAGAACTATGGCTACACCTTC
d_call: -; clone_size: -; v_call: TRBV5-5; j_call: TRBJ2-5; cdr3_aa: CASSQRLVALKETQYF; cdr3_nt: TGTGCCAGCAGCCAACGACTAGTGGCGCTGAAAGAGACCCAGTACTTC
d_call: -; clone_size: -; v_call: TRBV2; j_call: TRBJ1-5; cdr3_aa: CASSVGGTKDWYSNQPQHF; cdr3_nt: TGTGCCAGCAGTGTGGGGGGGACAAAGGACTGGTATAGCAATCAGCCCCAGCATTTT
d_call: -; clone_size: -; v_call: TRBV6-5; j_call: TRBJ1-4; cdr3_aa: CASSYREKLFF; cdr3_nt: TGTGCCAGCAGTTACCGGGAAAAACTGTTTTTT
d_call: -; clone_size: -; v_call: TRBV7-2; j_call: TRBJ1-2; cdr3_aa: CASSLIAPSGYTF; cdr3_nt: TGTGCCAGCAGCTTGATAGCCCCTTCTGGCTACACCTTC
d_call: TRBD2; clone_size: -; v_call: TRBV9; j_call: TRBJ2-1; cdr3_aa: CASSIEAGALSSYNEQFF; cdr3_nt: TGTGCCAGCAGCATCGAAGCGGGGGCCTTGAGCTCCTACAATGAGCAGTTCTTC
d_call: TRBD1; clone_size: -; v_call: TRBV30; j_call: TRBJ1-5; cdr3_aa: CAWGIGTADQPQHF; cdr3_nt: TGTGCCTGGGGGATAGGGACAGCAGATCAGCCCCAGCATTTT
d_call: -; clone_size: -; v_call: TRBV5-4; j_call: TRBJ1-3; cdr3_aa: CASSLDRASSGNTIYF; cdr3_nt: TGTGCCAGCAGCTTGGACAGGGCCTCCTCTGGAAACACCATATATTTT
d_call: -; clone_size: -; v_call: TRBV6-4; j_call: TRBJ1-6; cdr3_aa: CASSGGNSPLHF; cdr3_nt: TGTGCCAGCAGCGGCGGGAATTCACCCCTCCACTTT
d_call: TRBD1; clone_size: -; v_call: TRBV5-1; j_call: TRBJ2-7; cdr3_aa: CASSQGQVTYEQYF; cdr3_nt: TGCGCCAGCAGCCAAGGACAGGTCACCTACGAGCAGTACTTC
d_call: TRBD1; clone_size: -; v_call: TRBV7-3; j_call: TRBJ1-1; cdr3_aa: CASSPQGRGVGDTEAFF; cdr3_nt: TGTGCCAGCAGCCCCCAGGGCAGGGGGGTAGGTGACACTGAAGCTTTCTTT
d_call: TRBD1; clone_size: -; v_call: TRBV7-7; j_call: TRBJ2-1; cdr3_aa: CASSRRTGGDEQFF; cdr3_nt: TGTGCTAGCAGCCGAAGGACAGGGGGCGATGAGCAGTTCTTC
d_call: TRBD2; clone_size: -; v_call: TRBV6-1; j_call: TRBJ2-1; cdr3_aa: CASRSGGVDNEQFF; cdr3_nt: TGTGCCAGCAGGAGCGGGGGGGTCGACAATGAGCAGTTCTTC
d_call: TRBD1; clone_size: -; v_call: TRBV5-4; j_call: TRBJ2-5; cdr3_aa: CASSRDRGSITETQYF; cdr3_nt: TGTGCCAGCAGCCGAGACAGGGGCAGTATTACAGAGACCCAGTACTTC
d_call: -; clone_size: -; v_call: TRBV9; j_call: TRBJ2-1; cdr3_aa: CASNRDSSYNEQFF; cdr3_nt: TGTGCCAGCAATAGAGACAGCTCCTACAATGAGCAGTTCTTC
d_call: -; clone_size: few; v_call: TRBV15; j_call: TRBJ2-1; cdr3_aa: CATSRVGGASNEQFF; cdr3_nt: TGTGCCACCAGCAGAGTAGGGGGGGCCTCAAATGAGCAGTTCTTC
d_call: -; clone_size: -; v_call: TRBV5-1; j_call: TRBJ2-5; cdr3_aa: CASSFPSGGQETQYF; cdr3_nt: TGCGCCAGCAGTTTTCCATCTGGCGGACAAGAGACCCAGTACTTC
d_call: -; clone_size: -; v_call: TRBV14; j_call: TRBJ1-1; cdr3_aa: CASSQDLARASTEAFF; cdr3_nt: TGTGCCAGTAGCCAAGATCTGGCCAGGGCGAGCACTGAAGCTTTCTTT
d_call: TRBD1; clone_size: once; v_call: TRBV6-6; j_call: TRBJ2-3; cdr3_aa: CASSPDRGGTDTQYF; cdr3_nt: TGTGCCAGCAGTCCGGACAGGGGGGGCACAGATACGCAGTATTTT